One TCR beta chain is described in this entry. The antigen is unknown. This specimen belongs to a study of T cell repertoires in cytomegalovirus infection. A single record per CDR3 protein comes from TCRdb applying MiXCR to the reads. The sample lists 110,000 or so distinct CDR3 sequences, over 25% occurring once. Specimen: CD8+ T cells from cultured PBMCs, collected from culture after CMV antigen stimulation. The TCR originated in a human donor in good health (CMV status not recorded). Some clones in this sample may be carry-over from other donors' samples.

CDR3 bases: TGCGCCAGCAGCCAAGTCGGCGGCTTGGGCTACACCTTC. It translates to CASSQVGGLGYTF. V and J are TRBV4-1 and TRBJ1-2; D not resolved. Trimming left V 1 base short and J 8 bases short, with 11 bases between. The germline gives CDR1 MGHRA, CDR2 YSYEKL. CDR3 size: 13 residues.